This T cell receptor beta chain originates from a study of blood T cells in healthy people across ages. Researchers report isolating at least 6 million PBMCs per sample. It was with a sample-barcoded 5' primer and a J-beta primer mix that a second PCR of roughly 6 to 12 cycles was run. Each CDR3 protein is one row after TCRdb ran MiXCR on the 5' RACE reads. The data contain hundreds of thousands of distinct CDR3 sequences, more than 40% of them seen just once; the ten biggest clones take up around 18%. The CDR3 consists of 12 residues. The V segment lost 4 bases and the J segment 8 bases; nucleotides outside the gene matches: 4. Germline V gives CDR1 SGHTA, CDR2 FQGNSA. This clonotype appeared a few times.

Sequencing was done on a sample of blood. This clonotype was sampled from a man in his sixties in good health. This rearrangement joins TRBV7-2 to TRBJ1-2, with 7 bases matching TRBD1. The CDR3 protein is CASSYDRVGYTF. CDR3 nucleotide sequence: TGTGCCAGCAGCTACGACAGGGTAGGCTACACCTTC. Variable domain in full (rest from reference TRBV7-2 and TRBJ1-2): GAGVSQSPSNKVTEKGKDVELRCDPISGHTALYWYRQSLGQGLEFLIYFQGNSAPDKSGLPSDRFSAERTGGSVSTLTIQRTQQEDSAVYLCASSYDRVGYTFGSGTRLTVV.